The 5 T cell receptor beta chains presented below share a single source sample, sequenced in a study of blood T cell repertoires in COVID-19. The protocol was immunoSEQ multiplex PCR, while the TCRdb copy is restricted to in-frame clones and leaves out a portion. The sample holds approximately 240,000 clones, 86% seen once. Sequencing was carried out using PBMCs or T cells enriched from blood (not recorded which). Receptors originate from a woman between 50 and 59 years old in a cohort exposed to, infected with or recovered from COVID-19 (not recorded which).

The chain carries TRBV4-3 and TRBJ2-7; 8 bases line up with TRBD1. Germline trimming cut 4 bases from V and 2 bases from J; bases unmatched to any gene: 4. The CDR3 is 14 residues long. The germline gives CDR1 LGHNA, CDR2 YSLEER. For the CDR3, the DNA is TGCGCCAGCAGCCGGAACAGGGGGACCTACGAGCAGTACTTC. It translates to CASSRNRGTYEQYF.

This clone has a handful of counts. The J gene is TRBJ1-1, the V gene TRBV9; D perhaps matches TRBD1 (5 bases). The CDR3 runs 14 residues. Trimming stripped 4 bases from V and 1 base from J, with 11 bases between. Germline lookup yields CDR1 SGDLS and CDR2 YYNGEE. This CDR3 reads CASSLGAGNTEAFF. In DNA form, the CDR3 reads TGTGCCAGCAGCCTAGGGGCAGGGAACACTGAAGCTTTCTTT.

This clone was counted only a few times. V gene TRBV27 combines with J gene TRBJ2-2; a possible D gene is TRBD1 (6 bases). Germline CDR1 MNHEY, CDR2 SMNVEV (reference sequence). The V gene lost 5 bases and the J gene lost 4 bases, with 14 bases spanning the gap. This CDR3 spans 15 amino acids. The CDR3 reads CASSRDNLVTGELFF. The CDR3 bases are TGTGCCAGCAGTAGGGACAATTTAGTCACCGGGGAGCTGTTTTTT.

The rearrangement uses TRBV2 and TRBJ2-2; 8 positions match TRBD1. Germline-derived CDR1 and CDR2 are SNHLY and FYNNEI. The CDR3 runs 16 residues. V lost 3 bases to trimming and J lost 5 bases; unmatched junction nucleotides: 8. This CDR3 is CASSDGWTGSTGELFF. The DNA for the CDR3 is TGTGCCAGCAGTGACGGGTGGACAGGGAGTACCGGGGAGCTGTTTTTT.

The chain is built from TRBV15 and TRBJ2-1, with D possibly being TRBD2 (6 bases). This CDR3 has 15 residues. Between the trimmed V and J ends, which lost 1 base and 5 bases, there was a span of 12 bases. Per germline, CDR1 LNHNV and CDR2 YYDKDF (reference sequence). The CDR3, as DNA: TGTGCCACCAGCAGAGGCATTTCGGGGGACAATGAGCAGTTCTTC. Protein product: CATSRGISGDNEQFF.